The T cell receptor (beta chain) under discussion was sequenced for a study of T cells expressing NK-cell markers. About the research overall: Cells sorted as CD3+CD56+NKG2C+, CD3+CD56+NKG2C- and CD3+CD56-NKG2C+ T cells supplied the TCR beta repertoires. General observations from the study: Unclear, still, was the HCMV specificity of the expanded NKG2C+ T cell clones.

Points on this clonotype: Its antigen is still unknown.

With the 5' RACE reads reprocessed, TCRdb shows one record per CDR3 protein and no DNA. Here the sample table reports about 450,000 distinct CDR3 sequences. The CDR3 has 14 amino acids. CDR1 and CDR2 (germline): SGDLS, YYNGEE. This TCR was sampled from a woman between 18 and 75 years old in good health. The sequenced material came from blood T cells: a sorted CD56 or NKG2C T cell subset, CD4+ or CD8+ T cells, or bulk PBMC T cells (not recorded which). The gene calls are TRBV9 and TRBJ2-2; as DNA is missing, the TRBD1 call by TCRdb cannot be tested. CDR3 region: CASSLQVGAGELFF.